Listed below are T cell receptor beta chains from one sample, sequenced in a study of blood T cell repertoires in COVID-19. TCRdb's table, derived via immunoSEQ multiplex PCR, lists solely in-frame clones and lacks some. The table shows under 250,000 clones, with about four fifths occurring only once. Sequencing was performed on peripheral blood. The receptor source for this set is a woman aged 18 to 35 with acute or convalescent COVID-19. CDR3s include the opening cysteine and the closing phenylalanine or tryptophan. D genes are given only for firm matches. Expanded clones get a size class; other rows say once, few or many, or leave the size out.

J	length	D	size	V	DNA	CDR3
TRBJ1-6	14	NA	NA	TRBV18	TGTGCCAGCTCACCACAATCAGATAATTCACCCCTCCACTTT	CASSPQSDNSPLHF
TRBJ2-7	14	TRBD1	NA	TRBV6-5	TGTGCCAGCAGCCAAGGGGACAGGGTATACGAGCAGTACTTC	CASSQGDRVYEQYF
TRBJ1-5	19	NA	NA	TRBV14	TGTGCCAGCAGTCGTCAAATCCACAGGGTGGAAAATAGCAATCAGCCCCAGCATTTT	CASSRQIHRVENSNQPQHF
TRBJ1-2	15	TRBD1	NA	TRBV7-9	TGTGCCAGCAGCGCCTTGAGGTCGGACAGGGGAGGCTACACCTTC	CASSALRSDRGGYTF
TRBJ1-2	12	NA	NA	TRBV25-1	TGTGCCAGCACCGGGGGGGGGAATGGCTACACCTTC	CASTGGGNGYTF
TRBJ2-7	15	TRBD1	NA	TRBV6-5	TGTGCCAGCAGTTTTTGGGACAGCCTCTCCTACGAGCAGTACTTC	CASSFWDSLSYEQYF
TRBJ1-6	15	NA	NA	TRBV30	TGTGCCTGGAGTATGATGAGCTCCTATAATTCACCCCTCCACTTT	CAWSMMSSYNSPLHF
TRBJ2-4	13	TRBD1	NA	TRBV19	TGTGCCAGTAGTGAGACAGGGTCAAACATTCAGTACTTC	CASSETGSNIQYF
TRBJ2-3	13	NA	NA	TRBV5-4	TGTGCCAGCAGCTCAACAGGGATAGATACGCAGTATTTT	CASSSTGIDTQYF
TRBJ1-1	14	NA	NA	TRBV28	TGTGCCAGCAGTTTACTGGGGGGGAACACTGAAGCTTTCTTT	CASSLLGGNTEAFF
TRBJ2-7	17	NA	once	TRBV6-2/TRBV6-3	TGTGCCAGCAGTTACCCTACCCAGTACCTAGGATCCCTCGAGCAGTACTTC	CASSYPTQYLGSLEQYF
TRBJ1-4	15	TRBD1	few	TRBV7-2	TGTGCCAGCAGCGCACGGACAGGGGGCTCTGAAAAACTGTTTTTT	CASSARTGGSEKLFF
TRBJ1-6	17	NA	NA	TRBV28	TGTGCCAGCAGTTTATGGCCCCTGACAGAGTATAATTCACCCCTCCACTTT	CASSLWPLTEYNSPLHF
TRBJ2-2	16	NA	many	TRBV24-1	TGTGCCACCAGTGATTCGCAGGGGCTCGGGACCGGGGAGCTGTTTTTT	CATSDSQGLGTGELFF
TRBJ2-1	17	TRBD2	NA	TRBV30	TGTGCCTGGAGTGCATTGGGACTAGCGGGACCTTACAATGAGCAGTTCTTC	CAWSALGLAGPYNEQFF
TRBJ2-2	15	NA	NA	TRBV11-3	TGTGCCAGCAGGAGGGGGGGCTCGAACACCGGGGAGCTGTTTTTT	CASRRGGSNTGELFF
TRBJ2-2	15	TRBD2	NA	TRBV2	TGTGCCAGCAGTGAACTAGCGGGGGCCACCGGGGAGCTGTTTTTT	CASSELAGATGELFF